Listed below are T cell receptor beta chains from one sample, sequenced in a study of response to subunit inactivated influenza vaccine. TCRdb reprocessed the RT-PCR reads via MiXCR and lists one record per CDR3 protein. The repertoire holds around 480,000 distinct CDR3 sequences, with over 9.5% as singletons. Sample: PBMCs from blood, taken roughly 45 days after vaccination. The receptors here all came from a man in his forties or fifties who received an inactivated influenza vaccine. Both conserved end residues are part of each CDR3. Each record gives: J gene, clone size, V gene, D gene, CDR3 protein, CDR3 DNA. A D gene is named only where the DNA matches it firmly. The size of a clone is reported for some rows only, either as once, few or many, or as a class for expanded clones.

TRBJ1-5 | NA | TRBV6-2/TRBV6-3 | NA | CASSYARQEFNQPQHF | TGTGCCAGCAGTTACGCGAGGCAGGAGTTCAATCAGCCCCAGCATTTT
TRBJ2-5 | NA | TRBV12-5 | TRBD2 | CASALSGEETQYF | TGTGCTAGTGCCCTTAGCGGGGAAGAGACCCAGTACTTC
TRBJ1-5 | few | TRBV12-3/TRBV12-4 | TRBD1 | CASSIYGTGENQPQHF | TGTGCCAGCAGTATATACGGGACAGGGGAAAATCAGCCCCAGCATTTT
TRBJ2-7 | few | TRBV7-2 | NA | CASSLVPGLSYEQYF | TGTGCCAGCAGCTTAGTGCCAGGGTTATCCTACGAGCAGTACTTC
TRBJ2-5 | NA | TRBV12-3/TRBV12-4 | NA | CARSRDGQETQYF | TGTGCCCGCAGTCGGGACGGACAAGAGACCCAGTACTTC
TRBJ1-6 | NA | TRBV10-3 | TRBD1 | CATRDRGNSPLHF | TGTGCCACCCGGGACAGGGGGAATTCACCCCTCCACTTT
TRBJ1-1 | NA | TRBV29-1 | NA | CSALPITANTEAFF | TGCAGCGCCCTACCCATCACGGCGAACACTGAAGCTTTCTTT
TRBJ2-1 | few | TRBV20-1 | NA | CSASGTLPYNEQFF | TGCAGTGCTTCCGGGACTCTCCCCTACAATGAGCAGTTCTTC
TRBJ2-3 | NA | TRBV27 | TRBD2 | CASSLSLAGDTDTQYF | TGTGCCAGCAGTTTATCGCTAGCGGGGGACACAGATACGCAGTATTTT
TRBJ2-3 | NA | TRBV7-9 | NA | CASSLGRATSTDTQYF | TGTGCCAGCAGCTTAGGGAGGGCAACCTCGACAGATACGCAGTATTTT
TRBJ1-6 | NA | TRBV20-1 | NA | CSARDLGESSYNSPLHF | TGCAGTGCTAGAGATCTGGGGGAGTCTTCCTATAATTCACCCCTCCACTTT
TRBJ2-5 | NA | TRBV7-9 | TRBD2 | CASSARTSGGGTQYF | TGTGCCAGCAGCGCCCGGACTAGCGGAGGGGGGACCCAGTACTTC
TRBJ2-2 | few | TRBV28 | TRBD2 | CASSGLDANTGELFF | TGTGCCAGCAGTGGACTAGACGCGAACACCGGGGAGCTGTTTTTT
TRBJ2-7 | many | TRBV10-3 | NA | CAISESSGTYEQYF | TGTGCCATCAGTGAGTCATCAGGGACCTACGAGCAGTACTTC
TRBJ1-5 | few | TRBV5-1 | NA | CASSLASGANQPQHF | TGCGCCAGCAGCTTGGCCTCGGGGGCGAATCAGCCCCAGCATTTT
TRBJ1-2 | few | TRBV30 | TRBD1 | CAWSSTGGRGYTF | TGTGCCTGGAGTTCTACAGGGGGGAGAGGCTACACCTTC
TRBJ2-2 | many | TRBV12-3/TRBV12-4 | NA | CASRYLGTGELFF | TGTGCCAGCAGATACCTTGGCACCGGGGAGCTGTTTTTT
TRBJ2-3 | many | TRBV20-1 | NA | CSAISVGGDTQYF | TGCAGTGCTATTTCGGTTGGGGGAGATACGCAGTATTTT
TRBJ1-4 | NA | TRBV7-2 | NA | CASSLSNPATNEKLFF | TGTGCCAGCAGCTTATCGAACCCGGCCACTAATGAAAAACTGTTTTTT
TRBJ2-7 | many | TRBV6-2/TRBV6-3 | NA | CASSQLTGTYEQYF | TGTGCCAGCAGTCAACTAACCGGGACCTACGAGCAGTACTTC
TRBJ2-1 | many | TRBV12-3/TRBV12-4 | TRBD1 | CASSLSQTGNEQFF | TGTGCCAGCAGTTTATCTCAGACAGGGAATGAGCAGTTCTTC
TRBJ2-3 | NA | TRBV7-8 | TRBD2 | CASSLAGGRGSETDTQYF | TGTGCCAGCAGCTTAGCGGGTGGACGCGGGAGTGAGACAGATACGCAGTATTTT
TRBJ2-1 | many | TRBV29-1 | TRBD1 | CSVVGRGLSEQFF | TGCAGCGTTGTGGGCAGGGGGCTGAGTGAGCAGTTCTTC
TRBJ2-7 | NA | TRBV7-9 | TRBD1 | CASSPGQGFHEQYF | TGTGCCAGCAGCCCGGGACAGGGTTTCCACGAGCAGTACTTC
TRBJ2-3 | many | TRBV6-5 | TRBD1 | CASSSPPDGQGAGTDTQYF | TGTGCCAGCAGTTCCCCCCCCGATGGACAGGGCGCGGGCACAGATACGCAGTATTTT
TRBJ1-4 | few | TRBV6-2/TRBV6-3 | NA | CASTLRRNEKLFF | TGTGCCAGCACCCTTCGAAGGAATGAAAAACTGTTTTTT
TRBJ2-7 | NA | TRBV15 | NA | CVTSRERGYEQYF | TGTGTCACCAGCAGAGAACGGGGCTACGAGCAGTACTTC